These 13 T cell receptor beta chains came from one sample sequenced in a study of regulatory T cells in long-lasting Graves disease. Time point here: newly diagnosed GD, antithyroid drugs for less than 3 months. The TCR library was prepared using RNA isolated from PBMCs. Arm-PCR of CDR3 regions and iRepertoire HTBI primers were the basis on which TCR beta libraries were built. MiXCR, run by TCRdb on the multiplex PCR reads, gives a single entry per CDR3 protein. The sample has about 430,000 distinct CDR3 sequences, approximately 16% seen once. The same sample was also studied in work on T cells in Graves' hyperthyroidism and ophthalmopathy.

The sequenced sample was peripheral blood mononuclear cells (PBMCs), obtained at new diagnosis, from a patient treated with antithyroid drugs. The source of these receptors is a woman aged 40-49 years with Graves disease.

This clonotype was picked up a small number of times. J is TRBJ2-1 and V is TRBV28; 13 nucleotides line up with TRBD2. J gave up 5 bases and V 6 bases, and 7 bases lay outside the gene matches. Per the germline V gene, CDR1 is MDHEN and CDR2 is SYDVKM. The CDR3 contains 16 residues. The CDR3 spells CASRGTSGKFNNEQFF. The CDR3, as DNA: TGTGCCAGCAGGGGGACTAGCGGGAAATTCAACAATGAGCAGTTCTTC.

At least ten counts were recorded for this clonotype. V and J are TRBV12-3 or TRBV12-4 and TRBJ2-1; D is possibly TRBD2 (5 bases). Between the trimmed V and J ends, which lost 0 bases and 7 bases, there was a span of 13 bases. The CDR3 sequence is 15 residues long. CDR3 amino acids: CASSLAGAFHNEQFF. CDR3 coding DNA: TGTGCCAGCAGTTTAGCGGGAGCCTTTCATAATGAGCAGTTCTTC.

This clonotype was detected a few times. V and J are TRBV24-1 and TRBJ2-6; D gene unclear. Trimming removed 4 bases at V and 0 bases at J, with 15 bases between. This CDR3 comprises 18 residues. Per germline, CDR1 KGHDR and CDR2 SFDVKD. This CDR3 reads CATSEAIPWGSGANVLTF. As DNA, the CDR3 is TGTGCCACCAGTGAAGCGATTCCCTGGGGCTCTGGGGCCAACGTCCTGACTTTC.

This clonotype showed up many times. The CDR3 loop is CSARDPLNGELFF. CDR3 DNA sequence: TGCAGTGCTAGAGATCCCCTAAACGGGGAGCTGTTTTTT. The chain recombines TRBV20-1 with TRBJ2-2, with D unresolved. The V end was cut by 0 bases, the J end by 7 bases, with 9 bases between. Germline CDR1 is DFQATT and CDR2 is SNEGSKA (reference sequence). The CDR3 totals 13 residues.

This chain connects TRBV25-1 to TRBJ1-1, with D maybe TRBD1 (6 bases). From germline, CDR1 is MGHDK and CDR2 SYGVNS. CDR3 length: 19 residues. Between the trimmed V and J ends, which lost 5 bases and 0 bases, there was a span of 25 bases. The DNA for the CDR3 is TGTGCCAGCAGTCCACCGGGGGGGGGCTCTTCCTCGATGAACACTGAAGCTTTCTTT. The encoded protein is CASSPPGGGSSSMNTEAFF.

On this clonotype: The junction departs from the called germline gene at one end, perhaps through a read error. This chain uses TRBV6-2 or TRBV6-3 with TRBJ2-5; 12 positions match TRBD2. CDR1 MNHEY and CDR2 SVGEGT come from the germline V gene. CDR3 length: 13 residues. For the CDR3, the DNA is TGTGCCGGCAGGCTGCTAGCGGGAGGGCCCCAGTACTTC. Translation: CAGRLLAGGPQYF.

The CDR3 DNA reads as TGTGCCAGCAGACCGCGACAGGGTTCCTACGAGCAGTACTTC. Residues: CASRPRQGSYEQYF. This chain links TRBV4-2 with TRBJ2-7, with 7 bases identical to TRBD1. The V gene's germline CDR1 is LGHNA and CDR2 YNFKEQ. This CDR3 comprises 14 residues. The V and J ends lost 6 bases and 1 base, in that order; junction bases with no gene match: 6.

This clonotype was detected a few times. The chain has TRBV4-3 and TRBJ2-3, with D perhaps assigned TRBD1 or TRBD2 (5 bases each). Germline V gene lookup returns CDR1 LGHNA and CDR2 YSLEER. This CDR3 is built from 14 residues. Trimming pared 3 bases from V and 6 bases from J, leaving 13 bases between. In DNA, the CDR3 is TGCGCCAGCAGCCACGTCTCGAGGGGTGATACGCAGTATTTT. Translation: CASSHVSRGDTQYF.

This clonotype appeared many times. The chain joins TRBV27 to TRBJ1-2, with a possible D match to TRBD1 (6 bases). This CDR3 is built from 15 residues. V lost 3 bases and J 8 bases, leaving 19 bases between the germline ends. Germline values: CDR1 MNHEY, CDR2 SMNVEV (reference sequence). CDR3 amino acids: CASSFGGTGPQGYTF. CDR3 in DNA: TGTGCCAGCAGTTTCGGGGGAACAGGGCCGCAGGGCTACACCTTC.

This clonotype turned up a few times. V and J are TRBV20-1 and TRBJ2-1; 9 nucleotides align to TRBD2. CDR1 is DFQATT, CDR2 SNEGSKA, per germline (reference sequence). V shed 5 bases, J shed 4 bases, and the junction held 6 bases outside the gene matches. The CDR3 consists of 14 residues. The CDR3 DNA is TGCAGTGCTCATGTTCTAGCGGGGTACAATGAGCAGTTCTTC. It codes for CSAHVLAGYNEQFF.

This clonotype came up many times. The J gene is TRBJ2-3, the V gene TRBV2; D possibly corresponds to TRBD2 (6 bases). The germline gives CDR1 SNHLY, CDR2 FYNNEI. With 4 bases removed from V and 0 bases from J, the gap between germline ends came to 11 bases. There are 15 residues in the CDR3. Here the CDR3 DNA reads TGTGCCAGCAGTGTTCTAGCGCTTAGCACAGATACGCAGTATTTT. Protein product: CASSVLALSTDTQYF.

This clonotype was observed many times. The chain joins TRBV27 to TRBJ1-1; 7 positions match TRBD1. The germline V gene has CDR1 MNHEY and CDR2 SMNVEV (reference sequence). This CDR3 has 15 amino acids. Trimming cost V 8 bases and J 4 bases; bases outside gene matches: 13. The CDR3 region is CASSLGDSISTEAFF. The DNA of the CDR3 is TGTGCCAGCTCCCTGGGGGACAGTATAAGCACTGAAGCTTTCTTT.

The chain couples TRBV7-9 to TRBJ2-7, with 11 bases fitting TRBD1. This CDR3 spans 16 amino acids. CDR1 SEHNR and CDR2 FQNEAQ come from the germline V gene (reference sequence). The ends lost 5 bases at V and 3 bases at J; junction bases unmatched: 9. The CDR3 sequence: CASSQGSGQGVYEQYF. CDR3 sequence (DNA): TGTGCCAGCAGCCAAGGTTCGGGACAGGGGGTCTACGAGCAGTACTTC.